The rows below give T cell receptor beta chains drawn from one sample of a study of cytomegalovirus exposure and HLA in healthy donors. The method was immunoSEQ multiplex PCR; TCRdb's version includes in-frame clones alone and lacks a portion of them. The table lists approximately 95,000 clones, about four fifths of them singletons, with roughly 4.3% in the top ten. The specimen sequenced was PBMCs. Source of these receptors: a woman aged 40 to 50 in good health and CMV-seropositive. The CDR3 runs from the conserved cysteine through the conserved F or W. D genes are given only for firm matches. Only part of the rows carry a size: once, few, many, or a class if the clone is expanded.

size,V,D,J,CDR3,DNA
-,TRBV11-3,TRBD2,TRBJ2-3,CASSFAQGLGGPDTQYF,TGTGCCAGCAGCTTCGCTCAGGGACTAGGTGGTCCAGATACGCAGTATTTT
-,TRBV19,-,TRBJ2-2,CASSIPSGNTGELFF,TGTGCCAGTAGTATTCCCTCAGGGAACACCGGGGAGCTGTTTTTT
-,TRBV10-3,-,TRBJ2-2,CATSSEYTGELFF,TGTGCCACGTCTAGCGAATACACCGGGGAGCTGTTTTTT
few,TRBV6-1,-,TRBJ2-7,CASSEPGGARREQYF,TGTGCCAGCAGTGAACCTGGGGGGGCGCGACGCGAGCAGTACTTC
once,TRBV27,TRBD2,TRBJ2-7,CASSLSVQFTRLAGGWSYEQYF,TGTGCCAGCAGTTTGAGCGTACAGTTTACGCGACTAGCGGGAGGCTGGTCCTACGAGCAGTACTTC
once,TRBV7-3,TRBD2,TRBJ2-1,CASSVRSGGYNEQFF,TGTGCCAGCAGCGTCCGAAGCGGGGGTTACAATGAGCAGTTCTTC
-,TRBV14,TRBD2,TRBJ2-1,CASSQDVLGASGRAYPRYNEQFF,TGTGCCAGCAGCCAAGATGTATTGGGGGCTAGCGGGAGGGCCTACCCCCGCTACAATGAGCAGTTCTTC
-,TRBV18,TRBD2,TRBJ2-1,CASSPTSGIGEQFF,TGTGCCAGCTCACCGACTAGCGGGATCGGTGAGCAGTTCTTC
-,TRBV4-1,-,TRBJ1-2,CASSQDRAPGYTF,TGCGCCAGCAGCCAAGACAGGGCTCCGGGCTACACCTTC
few,TRBV6-1,-,TRBJ2-7,CASTSQEGASYEQYF,TGTGCCAGCACCTCTCAGGAGGGCGCTAGTTACGAGCAGTACTTC
-,TRBV10-2,TRBD2,TRBJ2-3,CASTPGREVDTDTQYF,TGCGCCAGCACCCCGGGGCGGGAGGTGGATACGGATACGCAGTATTTT
-,TRBV7-9,-,TRBJ1-2,CASSSQHLLLYGYTF,TGTGCCAGCAGCTCCCAACATCTTCTCCTCTATGGCTACACCTTC
many,TRBV18,-,TRBJ2-7,CASSLTQGFLWEQYF,TGTGCCAGCTCCCTCACACAGGGATTCCTATGGGAGCAGTACTTC
-,TRBV5-1,-,TRBJ2-5,CASRDKTGGAQYF,TGCGCCAGCAGAGACAAGACCGGCGGGGCCCAGTACTTC
-,TRBV7-6,TRBD2,TRBJ2-7,CASSTRASGSHEQYF,TGTGCCAGCAGTACCCGTGCTAGCGGGAGCCACGAGCAGTACTTC
-,TRBV4-2,TRBD2,TRBJ2-3,CASSQASGGTDTQYF,TGTGCCAGCAGCCAAGCTAGCGGGGGTACAGATACGCAGTATTTT
-,TRBV19,-,TRBJ1-1,CASNPRGPNTEAFF,TGTGCCAGTAACCCTCGCGGTCCGAACACTGAAGCTTTCTTT
few,TRBV19,TRBD2,TRBJ2-7,CASSRSAGASSYEQYF,TGTGCCAGTAGCCGTAGCGCGGGAGCGAGCTCCTACGAGCAGTACTTC
-,TRBV9,-,TRBJ2-3,CASSVVTASDQSDTQYF,TGTGCCAGCAGCGTAGTTACGGCTAGCGACCAATCAGATACGCAGTATTTT
-,TRBV19,TRBD2,TRBJ2-5,CASSITSGRTQYF,TGTGCCAGTAGTATTACTAGCGGGAGGACCCAGTACTTC
few,TRBV5-1,TRBD2,TRBJ2-2,CASSLGTSGRTGELFF,TGCGCCAGCAGCTTGGGGACTAGCGGGAGAACCGGGGAGCTGTTTTTT
-,TRBV10-1,-,TRBJ2-7,CASSDSGREQYF,TGCGCCAGCAGTGACTCAGGGCGCGAGCAGTACTTC
-,TRBV18,-,TRBJ2-7,CASSPFSLDYEQYF,TGTGCCAGCTCACCCTTCTCCTTAGACTACGAGCAGTACTTC
-,TRBV12-2,-,TRBJ1-1,CASRLISTGMYPDTEAFF,TGTGCAAGTCGCTTAATTAGCACAGGTATGTATCCGGACACTGAAGCTTTCTTT
once,TRBV18,-,TRBJ1-5,CASSSEVNQPQHF,TGTGCCAGCTCTAGTGAGGTGAATCAGCCCCAGCATTTT
-,TRBV7-9,-,TRBJ1-2,CASSLEVDTYGYTF,TGTGCCAGCAGCTTAGAGGTGGACACCTATGGCTACACCTTC
-,TRBV7-9,-,TRBJ2-7,CSSSADRWKSYEQYF,TGTTCCAGCAGCGCCGACAGGTGGAAGTCCTACGAGCAGTACTTC
many,TRBV6-6,-,TRBJ2-7,CASRGWEEPSYEQYF,TGTGCCAGCAGAGGGTGGGAGGAGCCGAGCTACGAGCAGTACTTC
once,TRBV6-5,-,TRBJ2-3,CASSEPGTDTQYF,TGTGCCAGCAGTGAACCAGGGACAGATACGCAGTATTTT
-,TRBV19,TRBD1,TRBJ1-5,CASSPGGQGRDQPQHF,TGTGCCAGTAGTCCAGGCGGACAGGGAAGGGATCAGCCCCAGCATTTT
-,TRBV10-1,TRBD2,TRBJ2-3,CASSDRDGLAGLVDTQYF,TGCGCCAGCAGCGACAGGGACGGACTAGCGGGATTGGTCGATACGCAGTATTTT
-,TRBV15,-,TRBJ2-6,CATSRSGANVLTF,TGTGCCACCAGCCGGTCTGGGGCCAACGTCCTGACTTTC
-,TRBV6-1,TRBD2,TRBJ2-1,CASSEASGAYNEQFF,TGTGCCAGCAGTGAAGCTAGCGGGGCCTACAATGAGCAGTTCTTC
-,TRBV9,-,TRBJ1-2,CASGGGGNYGYTF,TGTGCCAGCGGAGGGGGGGGAAACTATGGCTACACCTTC
-,TRBV18,TRBD1,TRBJ1-2,CASSPLRDSFQYGYTF,TGTGCCAGCTCACCTCTGCGGGACAGCTTTCAATATGGCTACACCTTC
-,TRBV10-3,TRBD2,TRBJ2-1,CAINQGSGSFEQFF,TGTGCCATCAATCAGGGTAGCGGGAGTTTTGAGCAGTTCTTC
-,TRBV7-9,TRBD1,TRBJ2-5,CASSPRTGGGETQYF,TGTGCCAGCAGCCCTAGGACAGGGGGTGGAGAGACCCAGTACTTC
-,TRBV19,TRBD1,TRBJ1-1,CASSEARQGAGSEAFF,TGTGCCAGTAGTGAAGCGAGACAGGGGGCGGGTTCTGAAGCTTTCTTT
-,TRBV9,TRBD2,TRBJ2-1,CASSLTSGEYNEQFF,TGTGCCAGCAGCTTGACTAGCGGGGAGTACAATGAGCAGTTCTTC
-,TRBV29-1,TRBD2,TRBJ2-2,CSARGLAGRAGELFF,TGCAGCGCGCGGGGACTAGCGGGACGGGCCGGGGAGCTGTTTTTT
-,TRBV2,TRBD2,TRBJ2-7,CASSEGGSGEQYF,TGTGCCAGCAGTGAGGGGGGGAGCGGGGAGCAGTACTTC
-,TRBV5-1,TRBD2,TRBJ2-1,CASSLVTSPYNEQFF,TGCGCCAGCAGCTTGGTGACTAGCCCCTACAATGAGCAGTTCTTC
-,TRBV7-3,TRBD2,TRBJ2-1,CASSLALAGGVEQFF,TGTGCCAGCAGCTTAGCTCTAGCGGGAGGTGTGGAGCAGTTCTTC
-,TRBV6-5,-,TRBJ1-6,CASSGRNYNSPLHF,TGTGCCAGCAGTGGCCGCAACTATAATTCACCCCTCCACTTT
once,TRBV5-8,-,TRBJ2-1,CASTFEASSYNEQFF,TGTGCCAGCACCTTCGAGGCGAGCTCCTACAATGAGCAGTTCTTC
-,TRBV2,-,TRBJ1-4,CASYYLPGATNEKLFF,TGTGCCAGCTACTACCTCCCCGGGGCAACTAATGAAAAACTGTTTTTT
-,TRBV10-1,-,TRBJ2-7,CASSEGPGNSYEQYF,TGCGCCAGCAGTGAAGGCCCGGGGAACTCCTACGAGCAGTACTTC
-,TRBV27,-,TRBJ2-7,CASSWQEGSYEQYF,TGTGCCAGCAGTTGGCAGGAGGGGTCCTACGAGCAGTACTTC